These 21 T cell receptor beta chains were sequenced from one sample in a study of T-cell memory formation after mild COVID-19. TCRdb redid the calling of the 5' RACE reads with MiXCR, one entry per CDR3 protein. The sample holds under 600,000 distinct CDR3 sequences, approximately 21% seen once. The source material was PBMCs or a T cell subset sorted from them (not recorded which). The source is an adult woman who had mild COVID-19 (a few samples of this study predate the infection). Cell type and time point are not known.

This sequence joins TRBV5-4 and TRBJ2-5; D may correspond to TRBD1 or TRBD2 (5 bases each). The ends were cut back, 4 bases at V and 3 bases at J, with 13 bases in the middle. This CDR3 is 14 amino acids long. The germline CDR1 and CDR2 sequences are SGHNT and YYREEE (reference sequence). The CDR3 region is CASSLGTAEETQYF. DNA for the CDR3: TGTGCCAGCAGCCTCGGGACGGCCGAAGAGACCCAGTACTTC.

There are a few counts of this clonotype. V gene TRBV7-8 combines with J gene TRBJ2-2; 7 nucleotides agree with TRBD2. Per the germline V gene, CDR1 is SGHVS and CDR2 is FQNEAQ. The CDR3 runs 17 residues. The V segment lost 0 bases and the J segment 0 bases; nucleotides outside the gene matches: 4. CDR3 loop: CASSLARRGANTGELFF. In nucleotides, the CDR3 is TGTGCCAGCAGCTTAGCGCGACGGGGGGCGAACACCGGGGAGCTGTTTTTT.

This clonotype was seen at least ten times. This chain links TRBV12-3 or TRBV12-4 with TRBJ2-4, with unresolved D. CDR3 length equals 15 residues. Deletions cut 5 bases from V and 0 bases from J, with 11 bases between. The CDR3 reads CASSLREVAKNIQYF. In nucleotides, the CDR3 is TGTGCCAGCAGTCTCCGAGAGGTAGCCAAAAACATTCAGTACTTC.

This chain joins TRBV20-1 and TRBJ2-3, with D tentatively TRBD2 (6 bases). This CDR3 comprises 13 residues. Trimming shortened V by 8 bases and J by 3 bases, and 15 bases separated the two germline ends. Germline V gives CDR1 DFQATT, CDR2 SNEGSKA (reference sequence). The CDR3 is CSWHPGGTDTQYF. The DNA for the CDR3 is TGCAGTTGGCATCCTGGGGGGACAGATACGCAGTATTTT.

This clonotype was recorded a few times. The CDR3, as DNA: TGTGCCAGCAGGTCGAGCGGGGGGCAGGGCTACACCTTC. It encodes CASRSSGGQGYTF. The V and J genes are TRBV12-3 or TRBV12-4 and TRBJ1-2; weak D call: TRBD1 (6 bases). V lost 6 bases to trimming and J lost 8 bases, with 16 bases between them. The CDR3 is 13 amino acids.

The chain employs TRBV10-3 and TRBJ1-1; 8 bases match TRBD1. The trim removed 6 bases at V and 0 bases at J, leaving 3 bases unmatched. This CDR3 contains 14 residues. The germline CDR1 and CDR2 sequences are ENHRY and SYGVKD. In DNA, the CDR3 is TGTGCCATCAGACAGACAGGGGTGAACACTGAAGCTTTCTTT. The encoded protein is CAIRQTGVNTEAFF.

In nucleotides, the CDR3 is TGTGCCAGCAGCGTCCGGCCTTTCAGAACCACAGATACGCAGTATTTT. This sequence encodes CASSVRPFRTTDTQYF. The rearrangement joins TRBV9 to TRBJ2-3; D is uncertain. Trimming pared 2 bases from V and 2 bases from J, leaving 15 bases between. CDR1 is SGDLS, CDR2 YYNGEE, per germline. This CDR3 region has 16 residues.

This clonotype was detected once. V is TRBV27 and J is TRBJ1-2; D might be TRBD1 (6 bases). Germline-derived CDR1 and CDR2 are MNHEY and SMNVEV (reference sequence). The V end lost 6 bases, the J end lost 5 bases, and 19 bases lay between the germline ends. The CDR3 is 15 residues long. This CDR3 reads CASSWEGGASYGYTF. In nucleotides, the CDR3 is TGTGCCAGCAGCTGGGAGGGGGGCGCAAGTTATGGCTACACCTTC.

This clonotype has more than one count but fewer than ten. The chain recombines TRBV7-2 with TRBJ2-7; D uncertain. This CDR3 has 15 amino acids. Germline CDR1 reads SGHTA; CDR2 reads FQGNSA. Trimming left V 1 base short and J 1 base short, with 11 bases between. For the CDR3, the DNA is TGTGCCAGCAGCTTAGGGGTAGAACCTTCCTACGAGCAGTACTTC. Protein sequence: CASSLGVEPSYEQYF.

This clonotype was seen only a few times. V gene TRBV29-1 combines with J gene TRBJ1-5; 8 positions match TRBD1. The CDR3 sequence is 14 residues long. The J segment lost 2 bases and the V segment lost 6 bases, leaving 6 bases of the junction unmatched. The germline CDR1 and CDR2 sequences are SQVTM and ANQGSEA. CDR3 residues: CSVGQGSGNQPQHF. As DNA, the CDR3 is TGCAGCGTCGGACAGGGAAGCGGCAATCAGCCCCAGCATTTT.

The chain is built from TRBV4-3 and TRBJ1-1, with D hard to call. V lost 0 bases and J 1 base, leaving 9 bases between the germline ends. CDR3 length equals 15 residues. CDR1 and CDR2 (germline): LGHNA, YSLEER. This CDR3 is CASSQEVRENTEAFF. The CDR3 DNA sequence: TGCGCCAGCAGCCAAGAGGTAAGGGAGAACACTGAAGCTTTCTTT.

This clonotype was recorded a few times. CDR3 coding DNA: TGTGCCAGCACTGACCTCAAAAGCGGGGGAGATACGCAGTATTTT. The encoded protein is CASTDLKSGGDTQYF. The chain is built from TRBV12-3 or TRBV12-4 and TRBJ2-3; 8 nucleotides agree with TRBD2. V shed 7 bases and J 5 bases; nucleotides not matched to a gene: 11. The CDR3 consists of 15 residues.

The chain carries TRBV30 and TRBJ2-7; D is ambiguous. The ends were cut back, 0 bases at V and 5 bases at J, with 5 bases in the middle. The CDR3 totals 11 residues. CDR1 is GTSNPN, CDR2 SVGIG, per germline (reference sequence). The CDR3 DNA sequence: TGTGCCTGGAGTGTACGGGACGAGCAGTACTTC. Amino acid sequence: CAWSVRDEQYF.

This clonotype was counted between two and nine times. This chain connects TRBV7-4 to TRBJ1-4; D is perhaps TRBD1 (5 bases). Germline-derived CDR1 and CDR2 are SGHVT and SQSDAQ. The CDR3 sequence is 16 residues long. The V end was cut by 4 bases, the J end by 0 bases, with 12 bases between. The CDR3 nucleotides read TGTGCCAGCAGCTGGGGGGTACCAGCAACTAATGAAAAACTGTTTTTT. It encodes CASSWGVPATNEKLFF.

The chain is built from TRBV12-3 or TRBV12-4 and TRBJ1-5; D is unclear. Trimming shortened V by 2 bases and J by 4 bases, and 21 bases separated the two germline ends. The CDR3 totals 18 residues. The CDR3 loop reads CASSLRLDLIHANQPQHF. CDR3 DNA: TGTGCCAGCAGTTTACGCCTCGACCTAATCCACGCAAATCAGCCCCAGCATTTT.

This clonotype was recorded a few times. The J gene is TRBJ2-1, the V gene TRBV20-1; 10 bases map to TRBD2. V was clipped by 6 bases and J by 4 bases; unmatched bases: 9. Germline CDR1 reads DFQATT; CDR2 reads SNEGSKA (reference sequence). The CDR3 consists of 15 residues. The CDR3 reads CSALRTSGYYNEQFF. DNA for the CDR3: TGCAGTGCGCTCCGGACTAGCGGATATTACAATGAGCAGTTCTTC.

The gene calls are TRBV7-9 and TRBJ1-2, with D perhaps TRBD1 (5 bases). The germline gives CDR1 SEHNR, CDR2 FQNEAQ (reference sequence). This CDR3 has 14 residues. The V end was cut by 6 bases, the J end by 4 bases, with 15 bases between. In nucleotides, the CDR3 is TGTGCCAGCAGTTCGGGGGGGTCGGGCTATGGCTACACCTTC. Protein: CASSSGGSGYGYTF.

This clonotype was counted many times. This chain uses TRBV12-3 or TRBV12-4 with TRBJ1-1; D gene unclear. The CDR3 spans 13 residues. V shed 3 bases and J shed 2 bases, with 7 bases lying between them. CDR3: CASSFQPNTEAFF. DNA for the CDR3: TGTGCCAGCAGTTTTCAGCCCAACACTGAAGCTTTCTTT.

The CDR3 DNA reads TGTGCCTGGAGCCGACAGACCACCACCTACGAGCAGTACTTC. Its translation: CAWSRQTTTYEQYF. The genes are TRBV30 and TRBJ2-7; a possible D gene is TRBD1 (5 bases). Germline V gene sequence: CDR1 GTSNPN, CDR2 SVGIG (reference sequence). The length of the CDR3 is 14 residues. V gave up 3 bases and J gave up 2 bases, with 14 bases separating them. Supplemented by reference TRBV30 and TRBJ2-7, the full variable domain reads SQTIHQWPATLVQPVGSPLSLECTVEGTSNPNLYWYRQAAGRGLQLLFYSVGIGQISSEVPQNLSASRPQDRQFILSSKKLLLSDSGFYLCAWSRQTTTYEQYFGPGTRLTVT.

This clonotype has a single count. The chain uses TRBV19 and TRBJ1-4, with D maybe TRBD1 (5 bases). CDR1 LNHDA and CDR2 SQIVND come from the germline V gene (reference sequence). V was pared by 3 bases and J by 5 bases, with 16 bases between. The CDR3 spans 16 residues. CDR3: CASSIGAPEGNEKLFF. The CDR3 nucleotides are TGTGCCAGTAGTATTGGGGCTCCCGAAGGAAATGAAAAACTGTTTTTT.

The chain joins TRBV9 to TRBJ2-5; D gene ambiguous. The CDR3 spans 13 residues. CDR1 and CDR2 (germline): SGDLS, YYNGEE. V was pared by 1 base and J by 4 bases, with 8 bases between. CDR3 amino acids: CASSVTLRETQYF. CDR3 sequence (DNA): TGTGCCAGCAGCGTAACCTTGAGAGAGACCCAGTACTTC.